The 10 T cell receptor beta chains below all came from one sample that was sequenced in a study of blood T cell repertoires in COVID-19. Some clones are missing from TCRdb's copy, which holds only in-frame ones; the method was immunoSEQ multiplex PCR. The sample lists over 150,000 clones, about 89% seen once, with roughly 0.51% in the top ten. Sequencing input: peripheral blood. The source is a man aged 50 to 60 with acute or convalescent COVID-19.

The chain employs TRBV3-1 (or the pseudogene TRBV3-2) and TRBJ2-7; the D gene is possibly TRBD1 (5 bases). The CDR3 extends over 16 amino acids. V shed 8 bases and J shed 1 base, with 21 bases lying between them. Germline CDR1 reads LGHDT; CDR2 reads YNNKEL (reference sequence). Written as DNA, the CDR3 is TGTGCCAGCCCATCATCGAATGGACATAGTTCCTACGAGCAGTACTTC. Residues: CASPSSNGHSSYEQYF.

The chain uses TRBV5-4 and TRBJ2-2; TRBD2 matches at 10 bases. Germline values: CDR1 SGHNT, CDR2 YYREEE (reference sequence). With 2 bases clipped from V and 3 bases from J, the junction kept 10 bases outside the gene matches. This CDR3 contains 18 residues. CDR3 bases: TGTGCCAGCAGCTTCACGGTAGCGGGAGGATCGTACACCGGGGAGCTGTTTTTT. This translates into CASSFTVAGGSYTGELFF.

The chain links TRBV7-3 to TRBJ2-2; D possibly corresponds to TRBD2 (7 bases). V lost 4 bases to trimming and J lost 4 bases, with 13 bases between them. Germline CDR1 reads SGHTA; CDR2 reads FQGTGA. The CDR3 runs 15 residues. The CDR3 DNA sequence: TGTGCCAGCAGCTCCCAAGGGGGGGTCACCGGGGAGCTGTTTTTT. It yields the protein CASSSQGGVTGELFF. The variable domain in full, with the rest retrieved from reference TRBV7-3 and TRBJ2-2, is GAGVSQTPSNKVTEKGKYVELRCDPISGHTALYWYRQSLGQGPEFLIYFQGTGAADDSGLPNDRFFAVRPEGSVSTLKIQRTERGDSAVYLCASSSQGGVTGELFFGEGSRLTVL.

This chain uses TRBV18 with TRBJ2-1; TRBD2 matches 11 bases. The V segment lost 6 bases and the J segment 5 bases; nucleotides outside the gene matches: 9. CDR1 KGHSH and CDR2 LQKENI come from the germline V gene. The CDR3 contains 16 residues. As DNA, the CDR3 is TGTGCCAGCTCCGGGACGGGACTAGCGGCAGACAATGAGCAGTTCTTC. Residues: CASSGTGLAADNEQFF.

The chain recombines TRBV19 with TRBJ2-1; TRBD1 is a possible D gene (5 bases). Looked up from germline, CDR1 is LNHDA and CDR2 is SQIVND (reference sequence). Between the trimmed V and J ends, which lost 4 bases and 6 bases, there was a span of 10 bases. This CDR3 is built from 13 residues. CDR3 nucleotides: TGTGCCAGTAGTAAGGAAGGGGTCAATGAGCAGTTCTTC. Its protein product is CASSKEGVNEQFF.

This clone has just a few counts. A read error may account for a junction end that differs from germline. The chain joins TRBV2 to TRBJ1-2, with D unclear. Germline CDR1 reads SNHLY; CDR2 reads FYNNEI. The CDR3 has 16 residues. The CDR3 loop is CASREEIKEVANGYTF. CDR3 DNA: TGTGCCAGCAGGGAAGAAATTAAGGAGGTAGCGAATGGCTACACCTTC.

The V call is TRBV7-2, the J call TRBJ2-3, with 9 bases aligning to TRBD2. With V trimmed by 4 bases and J by 0 bases, 5 bases remained unmatched. From germline, CDR1 is SGHTA and CDR2 FQGNSA. This CDR3 has 16 residues. For the CDR3, the DNA is TGTGCCAGCAGCTCCCGGACTAGCGAGAGCACAGATACGCAGTATTTT. Its protein is CASSSRTSESTDTQYF.

The chain joins TRBV9 to TRBJ1-3; no definite D call. Germline loops: CDR1 SGDLS, CDR2 YYNGEE. The V end was cut by 3 bases, the J end by 2 bases, with 12 bases between. The CDR3 loop spans 15 amino acids. CDR3 in amino acids: CASSGVPFPGNTIYF. In DNA form, the CDR3 reads TGTGCCAGCAGCGGCGTTCCCTTCCCTGGAAACACCATATATTTT.

The rearrangement links TRBV13 to TRBJ2-7, with 11 bases lining up with TRBD1. The CDR3 sequence is 15 residues long. The germline V gene has CDR1 PRHDT and CDR2 FYEKMQ (reference sequence). After removal of 5 bases from V and 6 bases from J, the junction contained 9 bases not matched to a gene. This CDR3 is CASSRSGTGGFEQYF. Here the CDR3 DNA reads TGTGCCAGCAGCAGATCCGGGACAGGGGGGTTCGAGCAGTACTTC. The full variable domain, its missing parts supplied by reference TRBV13 and TRBJ2-7, is AAGVIQSPRHLIKEKRETATLKCYPIPRHDTVYWYQQGPGQDPQFLISFYEKMQSDKGSIPDRFSAQQFSDYHSELNMSSLELGDSALYFCASSRSGTGGFEQYFGPGTRLTVT.

The rearrangement uses TRBV10-3 and TRBJ2-3; perhaps TRBD2 as D (6 bases). V shed 2 bases and J shed 1 base, with 10 bases lying between them. Germline loops: CDR1 ENHRY, CDR2 SYGVKD. The CDR3 is made up of 15 amino acids. CDR3 residues: CAISEHGSGTDTQYF. Written as DNA, the CDR3 is TGTGCCATCAGTGAGCACGGGAGCGGCACAGATACGCAGTATTTT.